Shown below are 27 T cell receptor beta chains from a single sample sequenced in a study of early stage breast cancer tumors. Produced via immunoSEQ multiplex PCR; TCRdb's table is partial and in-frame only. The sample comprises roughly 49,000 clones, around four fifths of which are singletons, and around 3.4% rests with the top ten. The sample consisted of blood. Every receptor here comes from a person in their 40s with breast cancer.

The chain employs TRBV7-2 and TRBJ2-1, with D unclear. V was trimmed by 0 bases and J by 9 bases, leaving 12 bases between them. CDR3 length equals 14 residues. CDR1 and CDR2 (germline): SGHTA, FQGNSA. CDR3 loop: CASSLASVSGEQFF. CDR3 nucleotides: TGTGCCAGCAGCTTAGCTTCGGTCTCAGGTGAGCAGTTCTTC.

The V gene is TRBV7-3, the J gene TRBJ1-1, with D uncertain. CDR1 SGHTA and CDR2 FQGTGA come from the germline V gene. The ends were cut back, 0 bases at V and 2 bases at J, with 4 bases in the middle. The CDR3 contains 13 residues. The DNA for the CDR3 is TGTGCCAGCAGCTTAACACATAACACTGAAGCTTTCTTT. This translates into CASSLTHNTEAFF.

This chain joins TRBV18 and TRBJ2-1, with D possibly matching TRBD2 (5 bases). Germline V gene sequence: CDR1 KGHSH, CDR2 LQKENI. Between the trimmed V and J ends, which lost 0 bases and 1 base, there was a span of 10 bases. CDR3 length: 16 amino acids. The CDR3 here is CASSPPERFSYNEQFF. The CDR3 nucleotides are TGTGCCAGCTCACCACCGGAGCGGTTTTCCTACAATGAGCAGTTCTTC.

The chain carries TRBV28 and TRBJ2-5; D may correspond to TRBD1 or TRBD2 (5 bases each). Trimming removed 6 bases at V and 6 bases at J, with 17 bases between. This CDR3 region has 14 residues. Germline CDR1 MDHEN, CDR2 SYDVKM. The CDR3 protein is CASRHGTYPQTQYF. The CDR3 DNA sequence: TGTGCCAGCAGACATGGGACGTACCCCCAGACCCAGTACTTC.

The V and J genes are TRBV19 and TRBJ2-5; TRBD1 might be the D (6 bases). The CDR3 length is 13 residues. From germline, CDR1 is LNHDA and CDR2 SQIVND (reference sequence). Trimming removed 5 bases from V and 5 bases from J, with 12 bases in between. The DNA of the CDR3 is TGTGCCAGTAGTGCCACAGGGACCGAGACCCAGTACTTC. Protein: CASSATGTETQYF.

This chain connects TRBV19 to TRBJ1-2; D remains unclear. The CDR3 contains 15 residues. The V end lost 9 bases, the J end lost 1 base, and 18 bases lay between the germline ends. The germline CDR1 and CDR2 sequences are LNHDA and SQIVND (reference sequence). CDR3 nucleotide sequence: TGTGCCAGCCGACCTCAAAGCGGGGTTAACTATGGCTACACCTTC. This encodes CASRPQSGVNYGYTF.

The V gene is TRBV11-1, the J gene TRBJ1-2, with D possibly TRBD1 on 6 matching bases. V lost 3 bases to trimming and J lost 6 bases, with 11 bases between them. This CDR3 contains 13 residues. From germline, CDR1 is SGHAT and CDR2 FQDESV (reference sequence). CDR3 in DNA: TGTGCCAGCAGCTTCTGGCAGGGGAATGGCTACACCTTC. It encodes CASSFWQGNGYTF. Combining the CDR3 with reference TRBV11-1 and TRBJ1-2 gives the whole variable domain EAEVAQSPRYKITEKSQAVAFWCDPISGHATLYWYRQILGQGPELLVQFQDESVVDDSQLPKDRFSAERLKGVDSTLKIQPAELGDSAMYLCASSFWQGNGYTFGSGTRLTVV.

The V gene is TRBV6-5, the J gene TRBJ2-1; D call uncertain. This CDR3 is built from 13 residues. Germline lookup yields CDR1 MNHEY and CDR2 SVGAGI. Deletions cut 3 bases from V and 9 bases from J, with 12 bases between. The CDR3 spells CASSYRATGEQFF. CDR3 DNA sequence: TGTGCCAGCAGTTATCGGGCTACCGGTGAGCAGTTCTTC.

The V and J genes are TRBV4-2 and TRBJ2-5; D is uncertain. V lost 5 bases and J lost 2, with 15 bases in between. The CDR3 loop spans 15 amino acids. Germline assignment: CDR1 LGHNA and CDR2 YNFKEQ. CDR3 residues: CASSNTGLTQETQYF. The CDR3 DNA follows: TGTGCCAGCAGCAATACCGGGCTCACTCAAGAGACCCAGTACTTC.

The DNA for the CDR3 is TGCAGCGTTGAGGTTCGGGCCTACGAGCAGTACTTC. Protein: CSVEVRAYEQYF. The rearrangement joins TRBV29-1 to TRBJ2-7; D is undetermined. The V end was cut by 3 bases, the J end by 2 bases, with 8 bases between. The CDR3 length is 12 residues. Per the germline V gene, CDR1 is SQVTM and CDR2 is ANQGSEA.

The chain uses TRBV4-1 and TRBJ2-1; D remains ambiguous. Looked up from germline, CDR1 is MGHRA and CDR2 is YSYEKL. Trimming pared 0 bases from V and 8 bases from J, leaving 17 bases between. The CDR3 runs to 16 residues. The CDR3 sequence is CASSQDLRQPGYEQFF. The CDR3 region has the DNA TGCGCCAGCAGCCAAGATCTAAGGCAGCCGGGTTATGAGCAGTTCTTC.

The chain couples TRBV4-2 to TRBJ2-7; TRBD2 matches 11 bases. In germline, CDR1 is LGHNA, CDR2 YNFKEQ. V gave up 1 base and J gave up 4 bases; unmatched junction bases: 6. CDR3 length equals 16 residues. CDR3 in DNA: TGTGCCAGCAGCCAAGGTTTAGCGGGAGGGCCGTACGAGCAGTACTTC. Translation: CASSQGLAGGPYEQYF.

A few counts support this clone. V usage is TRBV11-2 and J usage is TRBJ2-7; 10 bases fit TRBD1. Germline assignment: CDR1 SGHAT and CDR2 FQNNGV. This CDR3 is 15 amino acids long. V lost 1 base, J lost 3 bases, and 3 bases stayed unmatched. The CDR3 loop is CASSLGTGGIYEQYF. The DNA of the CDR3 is TGTGCCAGCAGCTTAGGGACAGGGGGGATCTACGAGCAGTACTTC.

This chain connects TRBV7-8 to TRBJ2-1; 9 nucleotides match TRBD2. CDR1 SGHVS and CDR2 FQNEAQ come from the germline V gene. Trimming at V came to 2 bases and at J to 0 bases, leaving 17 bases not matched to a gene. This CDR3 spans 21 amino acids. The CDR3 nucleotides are TGTGCCAGCAGCTTACGGGTAGAGCGGGAGGTGGTCGGGCGCTCCTACAATGAGCAGTTCTTC. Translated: CASSLRVEREVVGRSYNEQFF.

The CDR3 nucleotides are TGTGCCAGCAGTTTACGACTAGCGGGAGGGGAGCAGTACTTC. Translation: CASSLRLAGGEQYF. V usage is TRBV28 and J usage is TRBJ2-7; 14 positions agree with TRBD2. The V gene end was trimmed by 2 bases and the J gene end by 7 bases; junction bases not matched to a gene: 1. The germline V gene encodes CDR1 MDHEN and CDR2 SYDVKM. The CDR3 has 14 residues. Together with reference TRBV28 and TRBJ2-7, the CDR3 gives the full variable domain: DVKVTQSSRYLVKRTGEKVFLECVQDMDHENMFWYRQDPGLGLRLIYFSYDVKMKEKGDIPEGYSVSREKKERFSLILESASTNQTSMYLCASSLRLAGGEQYFGPGTRLTVT.

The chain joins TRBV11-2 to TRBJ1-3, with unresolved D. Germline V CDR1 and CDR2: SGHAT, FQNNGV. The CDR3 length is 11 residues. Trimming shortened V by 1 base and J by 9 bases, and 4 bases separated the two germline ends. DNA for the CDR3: TGTGCCAGCAGCTTAGGGGGCACCATATATTTT. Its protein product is CASSLGGTIYF.

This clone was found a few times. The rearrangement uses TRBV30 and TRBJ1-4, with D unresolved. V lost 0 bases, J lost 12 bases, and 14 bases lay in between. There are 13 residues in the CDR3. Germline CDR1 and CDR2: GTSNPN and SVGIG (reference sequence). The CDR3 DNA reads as TGTGCCTGGAGTGTACGTAACCCGTTGGAACTGTTTTTT. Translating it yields CAWSVRNPLELFF.

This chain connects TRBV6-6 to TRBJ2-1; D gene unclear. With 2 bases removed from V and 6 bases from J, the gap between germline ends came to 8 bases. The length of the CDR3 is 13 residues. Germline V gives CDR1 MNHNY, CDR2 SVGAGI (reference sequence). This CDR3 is CASSYLGINEQFF. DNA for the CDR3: TGTGCCAGCAGTTACCTTGGGATCAATGAGCAGTTCTTC.

The CDR3 coding sequence is TGTGCCAGTAGTATAGGACAGGGGGCGCAAACCGGGGAGCTGTTTTTT. Translation gives CASSIGQGAQTGELFF. The chain recombines TRBV19 with TRBJ2-2; the match to TRBD1 covers 10 bases. The CDR3 loop spans 16 amino acids. The germline V gene has CDR1 LNHDA and CDR2 SQIVND (reference sequence). V gave up 1 base and J gave up 5 bases; unmatched junction bases: 4. The full variable domain, with the rest looked up from reference TRBV19 and TRBJ2-2, is DGGITQSPKYLFRKEGQNVTLSCEQNLNHDAMYWYRQDPGQGLRLIYYSQIVNDFQKGDIAEGYSVSREKKESFPLTVTSAQKNPTAFYLCASSIGQGAQTGELFFGEGSRLTVL.

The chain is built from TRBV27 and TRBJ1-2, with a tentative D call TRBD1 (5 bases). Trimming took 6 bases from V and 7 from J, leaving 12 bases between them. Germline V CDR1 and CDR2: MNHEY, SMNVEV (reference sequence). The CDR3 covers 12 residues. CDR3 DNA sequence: TGTGCCAGCAGAAGTCAAGGGGCTGGCTACACCTTC. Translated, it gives CASRSQGAGYTF.

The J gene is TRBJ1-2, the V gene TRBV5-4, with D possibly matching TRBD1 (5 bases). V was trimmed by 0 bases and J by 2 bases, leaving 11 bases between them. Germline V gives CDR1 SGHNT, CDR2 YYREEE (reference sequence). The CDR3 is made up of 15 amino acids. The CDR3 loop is CASSLGRQSNYGYTF. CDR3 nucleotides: TGTGCCAGCAGCTTGGGTAGACAGAGCAACTATGGCTACACCTTC. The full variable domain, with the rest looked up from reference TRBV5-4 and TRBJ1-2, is ETGVTQSPTHLIKTRGQQVTLRCSSQSGHNTVSWYQQALGQGPQFIFQYYREEENGRGNFPPRFSGLQFPNYSSELNVNALELDDSALYLCASSLGRQSNYGYTFGSGTRLTVV.

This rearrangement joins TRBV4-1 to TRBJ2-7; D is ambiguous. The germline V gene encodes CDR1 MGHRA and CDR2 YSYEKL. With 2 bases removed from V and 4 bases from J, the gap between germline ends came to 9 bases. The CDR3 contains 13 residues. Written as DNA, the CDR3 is TGCGCCAGCAGCCAAATTTTAGAATACGAGCAGTACTTC. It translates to CASSQILEYEQYF.

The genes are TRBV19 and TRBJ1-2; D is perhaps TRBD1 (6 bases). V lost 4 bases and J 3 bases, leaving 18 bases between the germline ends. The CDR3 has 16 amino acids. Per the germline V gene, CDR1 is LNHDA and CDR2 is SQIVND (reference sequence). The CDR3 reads CASSTPPQGGHYGYTF. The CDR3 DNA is TGTGCCAGTAGTACGCCGCCACAGGGAGGGCACTATGGCTACACCTTC.

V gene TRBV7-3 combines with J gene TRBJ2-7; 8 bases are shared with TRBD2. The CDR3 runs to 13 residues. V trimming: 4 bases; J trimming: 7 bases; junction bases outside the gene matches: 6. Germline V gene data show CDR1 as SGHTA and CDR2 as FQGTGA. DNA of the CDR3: TGTGCCAGCAGCTCGACTAGCGAGGGGGAGCAGTACTTC. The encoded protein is CASSSTSEGEQYF.

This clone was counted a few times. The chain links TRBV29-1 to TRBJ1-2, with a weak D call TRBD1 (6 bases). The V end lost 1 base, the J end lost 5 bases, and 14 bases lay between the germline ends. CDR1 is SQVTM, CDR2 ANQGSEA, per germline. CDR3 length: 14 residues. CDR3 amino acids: CSVEGSRGAYGYTF. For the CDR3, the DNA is TGCAGCGTTGAAGGCTCCAGGGGCGCTTATGGCTACACCTTC. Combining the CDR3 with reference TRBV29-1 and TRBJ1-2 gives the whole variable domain SAVISQKPSRDICQRGTSLTIQCQVDSQVTMMFWYRQQPGQSLTLIATANQGSEATYESGFVIDKFPISRPNLTFSTLTVSNMSPEDSSIYLCSVEGSRGAYGYTFGSGTRLTVV.

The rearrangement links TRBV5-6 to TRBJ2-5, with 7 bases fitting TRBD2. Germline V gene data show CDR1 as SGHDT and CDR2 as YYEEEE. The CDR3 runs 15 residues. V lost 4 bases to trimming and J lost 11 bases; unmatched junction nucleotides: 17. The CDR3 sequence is CASSLDERDPLEQYF. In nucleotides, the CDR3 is TGTGCCAGCAGCCTGGACGAGCGGGACCCGCTGGAGCAGTACTTC.

CDR3 bases: TGTGCCACCAGCAGAGTTGCCGGGGGGCCGTACACCGGGGAGCTGTTTTTT. It codes for CATSRVAGGPYTGELFF. The V and J genes are TRBV15 and TRBJ2-2, with TRBD2 as a possible D gene (7 bases). The germline V and J ends were trimmed by 1 base and 3 bases, with 15 bases remaining between them. The length of the CDR3 is 17 residues. The germline V gene encodes CDR1 LNHNV and CDR2 YYDKDF (reference sequence).